This T cell receptor (beta chain) appears in the sequencing data of a study of T cell responses to AZD1222 COVID-19 vaccine (dated by TCRdb to the early 2020s). Turning to the overall study: TCR sequencing covered 233 trial participants: 200 to 220 given two doses of AZD1222 and 26 given two doses of MenACWY control vaccine. Trial participants were enrolled by age into 18-55, 56-69 and 70-plus year subgroups, with roughly 160, 29 and 62 TCR-sequenced participants respectively.

At the junction V is shortened by 8 bases and J by 1 base, with 8 bases in between. For CDR1 and CDR2, the germline V gene lists SQVTM and ANQGSEA. From cysteine to phenylalanine, the CDR3 is 11 amino acids long. Only the CDR3 portion is preserved as DNA: 33 bases, with reading frame beginning at the first base. The CDR3 regions of human TCRbeta chains were analyzed by immunosequencing. From the authors' description of their analysis: Repertoire TCRs were checked for matches against a reference library of SARS-CoV-2-specific TCRs that had been generated using the MIRA antigen-specificity platform. Breadth was defined as the fraction of unique TCRs that were SARS-CoV-2-associated, and depth was defined as the fraction of total T cells that were SARS-CoV-2-associated. Using the MIRA data, each spike-specific TCR was assigned both to the spike region to which the TCR was reactive and to a CD4 or CD8 class. Log10-transformed breadth and depth values were compared by one-way ANOVA with Sidak's multiple comparisons tests. The table was pulled from immuneACCESS by TCRdb, which kept in-frame rearrangements only. Such tables lose some clones; where checked, under half of the loss comes from unresolved V genes, and the rest has no known cause. V and J calls plus clone size are reproduced from that table; the DNA served to infer D and trimming. Across this sample there are about 150,000 clones, with 85% seen only once. The ten largest make up around 7.9% of the sample.

General study outcomes and caveats: Nearly half of unique spike-specific TCRs reportedly recognized epitopes outside regions mutated in the B.1.351 and B.1.1.7 variants. Only six AZD1222 recipients were SARS-CoV-2 seropositive at baseline, limiting conclusions about previously exposed vaccinees. In the small 56-69-year group, the increase in depth fell short of significance, most likely because of low power. The vaccine-associated CD4 TCRs covered the entire spike protein, and the dominant responses fell in regions 160-218 and 743-854. No day 14 peak-response samples were available, so repertoires were characterized only after the peak T cell response. A significant rise in spike-specific TCR breadth and depth was observed after two AZD1222 doses relative to day 0 and relative to MenACWY recipients. Participants were mostly white British, with more females than males. The authors suggested clonal diversity may have been underestimated.

Notes on this clone: The specificity of this receptor is unknown. Within one base of it there is no much larger clone, and no base qualities were kept.

Interpreted using the paper, the time point label stands for: about 28 days (+/-7) after the second vaccine dose. Explained via the paper, the treatment or condition label denotes: meningococcal conjugate vaccine given as trial control. Vaccinee samples came from UK trials COV001 and COV002, including a single-blind randomized controlled phase 2/3 trial of AZD1222 (ChAdOx1 nCoV-19) in healthy adults. For TCRbeta chain sequencing, PBMC samples were collected from trial participants at day 0 and at day 28 after the second dose. The receptor chain draws on TRBV29-1 and TRBJ2-5; the D gene remains uncertain. The starting material was peripheral blood, obtained 28 days after the second dose of the MenACWY control vaccine. The receptor was isolated from an adult who received the MenACWY meningococcal vaccine as a control. The CDR3 in this case is CSLGIQETQYF. The nucleotide sequence reads as follows: TGCAGCTTGGGCATCCAAGAGACCCAGTACTTC.